This T cell receptor (beta chain) was documented in a study of blood T cell repertoires in COVID-19. Overall study context: PBMCs, B-cell-depleted T cells, or T cells were the source of the cDNA or gDNA that made up the material.

Those enrolled, adults aged 18 to 89 years, came from about two dozen US areas. Clinical histories supplied by participants themselves formed the basis of cohort assignment. Generated by immunoSEQ multiplex PCR, the TCRdb table keeps only in-frame clones and is missing some. The sample shows hundreds of thousands of clones, roughly 91% of them seen only once. The TCR comes from a woman aged 55-69 years in a cohort exposed to, infected with or recovered from COVID-19 (not recorded which). The sample consisted of PBMCs or T cells enriched from blood (not recorded which).

DNA of the CDR3: TGTGCCTGGAATGTTCTCACTAGCGGGAGTGACGAGCAGTACTTC. Its protein product is CAWNVLTSGSDEQYF. The rearrangement links TRBV30 to TRBJ2-7, with 11 bases aligning to TRBD2. The CDR3 loop spans 15 amino acids. Losses at the gene ends were 4 bases for V and 5 bases for J; bases not matched to a gene: 10. In germline, CDR1 is GTSNPN, CDR2 SVGIG (reference sequence).